A selection of T cell receptor beta chains follows, all from one sample in a study of cytomegalovirus exposure and HLA in healthy donors. Clones were read by immunoSEQ multiplex PCR, and TCRdb kept only the in-frame ones, dropping some. This sample's clone table lists 150,000 or so clones. Sequenced sample: PBMCs. The receptor set was obtained from a man aged 18 to 29 in good health and CMV-seronegative. Both conserved end residues are part of each CDR3. A D gene is named only where the DNA matches it firmly.

V gene: TRBV5-1; D gene: TRBD1; J gene: TRBJ1-5; CDR3 protein: CASSLGQGGVDQPQHF; CDR3 DNA: TGCGCCAGCAGCTTAGGACAGGGGGGAGTAGATCAGCCCCAGCATTTT
V gene: TRBV21-1; D gene: NA; J gene: TRBJ1-5; CDR3 protein: CASRDRVRTMRTYSNQPQHF; CDR3 DNA: TGTGCCAGCAGAGACAGGGTAAGGACGATGCGAACATATAGCAATCAGCCCCAGCATTTT
V gene: TRBV5-4; D gene: NA; J gene: TRBJ1-1; CDR3 protein: CASSTDTRGSEAFF; CDR3 DNA: TGTGCCAGCAGCACCGACACACGGGGGTCTGAAGCTTTCTTT
V gene: TRBV18; D gene: TRBD1; J gene: TRBJ2-1; CDR3 protein: CATETRDRGNEQFF; CDR3 DNA: TGTGCCACGGAGACCCGGGACAGGGGAAATGAGCAGTTCTTC
V gene: TRBV6-1; D gene: NA; J gene: TRBJ1-6; CDR3 protein: CASSSYLSYNSPLHF; CDR3 DNA: TGTGCCAGCAGTTCGTACTTGTCCTATAATTCACCCCTCCACTTT
V gene: TRBV28; D gene: TRBD1; J gene: TRBJ1-2; CDR3 protein: CASRSQGLRGYGYTF; CDR3 DNA: TGTGCCAGCAGGTCACAGGGGCTAAGGGGGTATGGCTACACCTTC
V gene: TRBV27; D gene: NA; J gene: TRBJ2-5; CDR3 protein: CASSFSLGTGGGTQYF; CDR3 DNA: TGTGCCAGCAGTTTCTCCCTTGGGACTGGGGGAGGGACCCAGTACTTC
V gene: TRBV6-4; D gene: NA; J gene: TRBJ2-1; CDR3 protein: CASSDGDNNEQFF; CDR3 DNA: TGTGCCAGCAGTGACGGGGACAACAATGAGCAGTTCTTC
V gene: TRBV14; D gene: NA; J gene: TRBJ1-6; CDR3 protein: CASRVRDFGSPLHF; CDR3 DNA: TGTGCCAGCAGGGTCCGGGATTTCGGATCACCCCTCCACTTT
V gene: TRBV10-1; D gene: NA; J gene: TRBJ2-5; CDR3 protein: CASSVKIQETQYF; CDR3 DNA: TGCGCCAGCAGTGTTAAAATCCAAGAGACCCAGTACTTC
V gene: TRBV7-2; D gene: NA; J gene: TRBJ2-3; CDR3 protein: CASSLLTFLADTQYF; CDR3 DNA: TGTGCCAGCAGCTTATTAACATTTCTCGCAGATACGCAGTATTTT
V gene: TRBV7-9; D gene: TRBD1; J gene: TRBJ1-2; CDR3 protein: CASSSPRTGHVTF; CDR3 DNA: TGTGCCAGCAGCTCACCCAGGACAGGCCACGTCACCTTC
V gene: TRBV9; D gene: TRBD2; J gene: TRBJ2-3; CDR3 protein: CASSVESGGSTDTQYF; CDR3 DNA: TGTGCCAGCAGCGTAGAGTCGGGGGGTAGCACAGATACGCAGTATTTT
V gene: TRBV30; D gene: NA; J gene: TRBJ1-4; CDR3 protein: CAWRTGREKLFF; CDR3 DNA: TGTGCCTGGAGGACAGGCCGGGAAAAACTGTTTTTT
V gene: TRBV5-1; D gene: TRBD1; J gene: TRBJ2-7; CDR3 protein: CASSWTGGYEQYF; CDR3 DNA: TGCGCCAGCAGCTGGACAGGGGGGTACGAGCAGTACTTC
V gene: TRBV28; D gene: NA; J gene: TRBJ2-7; CDR3 protein: CASRHPRVYEQYF; CDR3 DNA: TGTGCCAGCAGACACCCTCGGGTCTACGAGCAGTACTTC
V gene: TRBV10-3; D gene: NA; J gene: TRBJ2-4; CDR3 protein: CAISSEGKNIQYF; CDR3 DNA: TGTGCCATCAGTTCGGAGGGCAAAAACATTCAGTACTTC
V gene: TRBV7-2; D gene: NA; J gene: TRBJ2-5; CDR3 protein: CASSFNRQETQYF; CDR3 DNA: TGTGCCAGCAGCTTCAACAGACAAGAGACCCAGTACTTC
V gene: TRBV2; D gene: NA; J gene: TRBJ1-1; CDR3 protein: CASSAGTSYF; CDR3 DNA: TGTGCCAGCAGTGCCGGGACAAGCTACTTT
V gene: TRBV27; D gene: TRBD2; J gene: TRBJ2-3; CDR3 protein: CASSPLQRGWADTQYF; CDR3 DNA: TGTGCCAGCAGTCCTCTCCAGCGGGGGTGGGCAGATACGCAGTATTTT
V gene: TRBV19; D gene: TRBD1; J gene: TRBJ2-7; CDR3 protein: CASSMTGASFEQYF; CDR3 DNA: TGTGCCAGTAGTATGACAGGGGCCTCCTTCGAGCAGTACTTC